The clone carrying this T cell receptor beta chain was found once. Its antigen is not known. Germline CDR1 and CDR2: SEHNR and FQNEAQ (reference sequence). Deletions cut 3 bases from V and 7 bases from J, with 15 bases between. The CDR3 covers 14 residues. This record belongs to a study of a mutant IDH1 vaccine in newly diagnosed glioma. Study details: Treated patients, averaging 40.4 years, were roughly 60% male and about 38% female.

Findings and caveats of the study: The study observed vaccine-induced immune responses in more than 80% of patients.

Using immunoSEQ multiplex PCR, the repertoire was profiled, and TCRdb retains in-frame clones only, with some absent. Found here are 85,000 to 100,000 clones, approximately 90% of them singletons; the top ten hold under 0.65%. The time point denotes: baseline, week 1 (first vaccination visit). The treatment is: pre-vaccination baseline after standard-of-care therapy. Donors' newly diagnosed IDH1-mutant WHO grade 3 or 4 astrocytomas lacked nuclear ATRX. This clonotype originated in a woman aged 50 to 65 with glioma. The specimen was PBMCs, collected from a glioma patient treated with radiotherapy, temozolomide or both. This chain uses TRBV7-9 with TRBJ2-5; TRBD1 is a possible D gene (5 bases). Here the CDR3 reads CASSFTGSGGTQYF. CDR3 bases: TGTGCCAGCAGCTTTACAGGTTCGGGTGGGACCCAGTACTTC.